The sample holds many counts of the clone carrying this T cell receptor beta chain. Its cognate antigen is unknown. This specimen belongs to a study of spatial heterogeneity in lung cancer. V shed 3 bases and J shed 3 bases, with 6 bases lying between them. This CDR3 has 11 amino acids. The germline V gene has CDR1 DFQATT and CDR2 SNEGSKA (reference sequence). Study-wide results and caveats: Ubiquitous expanded tumor TCRs surfaced in blood more at resection than they did at follow-up.

Each TCR cDNA molecule carried a unique molecular identifier. TCRdb independently ran MiXCR on the 5' RACE reads; one entry per CDR3 protein. There are roughly 40,000 distinct CDR3 sequences in the sample; 6% to 7.5% occur only once, and roughly 45% lies in the top ten. Time point described: sample taken at primary tumor resection. Sequencing was performed on whole RNA extracted from tumor and nontumor lung tissue, or from frozen PBMC, and the material was left unsorted. The source of this sequence is a female donor with early-stage non-small cell lung cancer. The input for sequencing was PBMCs, taken at surgery. The chain carries TRBV20-1 and TRBJ2-7; no firm D call. CDR3 nucleotide sequence: TGCAGTGCTAGGGTCCTCTACGAGCAGTACTTC. It encodes CSARVLYEQYF.